This T cell receptor beta chain was recovered during a study of blood T cells in healthy people across ages. Study information: T cells yielded about one barcoded beta molecule per two cells through template switching.

Next came a second PCR, run for roughly 7 to 12 cycles, which used a sample-barcoded 5' primer along with a J-beta primer mix. From the 5' RACE reads, TCRdb called clonotypes with MiXCR, one entry per CDR3 protein. Counted here are 550,000 to 700,000 distinct CDR3 sequences, about 25% occurring once; the ten biggest clones make up around 18%. Every participating donor contributed approximately 10 milliliters of peripheral blood through a draw. Study-wide results and limits: CMV status of donors was unknown, possibly confounding expanded clonotype changes.

Germline V lookup: CDR1 LGHNA, CDR2 YNFKEQ. Trimming left V 0 bases short and J 11 bases short, with 13 bases between. The CDR3 has 13 amino acids. Concerning this clonotype: Its antigen is unidentified.

Sequencing was carried out using blood. This clonotype originated in a woman aged 70-85 years in good health. The V call is TRBV4-2, the J call TRBJ2-5; no clear D gene. The CDR3: CASSQDRSRKQYF. The CDR3 DNA reads as TGTGCCAGCAGCCAAGATCGCAGTCGGAAGCAGTACTTC.